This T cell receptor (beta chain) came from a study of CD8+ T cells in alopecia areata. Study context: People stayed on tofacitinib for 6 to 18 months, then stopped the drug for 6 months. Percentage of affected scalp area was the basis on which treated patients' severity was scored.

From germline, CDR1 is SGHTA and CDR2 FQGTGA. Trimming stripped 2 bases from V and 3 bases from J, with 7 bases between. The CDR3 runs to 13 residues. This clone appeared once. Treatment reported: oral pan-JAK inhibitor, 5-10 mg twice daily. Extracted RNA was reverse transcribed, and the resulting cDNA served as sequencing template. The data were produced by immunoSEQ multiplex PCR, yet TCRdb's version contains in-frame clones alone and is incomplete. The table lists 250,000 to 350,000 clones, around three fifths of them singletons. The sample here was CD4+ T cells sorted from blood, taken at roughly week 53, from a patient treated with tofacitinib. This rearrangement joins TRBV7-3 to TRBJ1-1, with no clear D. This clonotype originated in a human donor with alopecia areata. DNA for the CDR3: TGTGCCAGCAGCTTAGGATGGGACACTGAAGCTTTCTTT. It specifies CASSLGWDTEAFF.